A selection of T cell receptor beta chains follows, all from one sample in a study of beta chain features in type 1 diabetes. Using immunoSEQ multiplex PCR, the repertoire was profiled, and TCRdb retains in-frame clones only, with some absent. The data hold 200,000 to 300,000 clones, with roughly 70% observed a single time. Sequenced input: naive CD4+ T cells from blood. The source of these receptors is a man aged 30-40 years in good health. The conserved cysteine and the conserved F or W are not part of the CDR3 here.

CDR3 protein,V gene
ASSLGENTGELF,TRBV5-1
ASSLAGSTDTQY,TRBV7-9
ATSGNNYGYT,TRBV15
AWSVGQANTEAF,TRBV30
ASSEAWAGTDNSPLH,TRBV25-1
ASSLGQGDLHT,TRBV5-1
ASSLASQGVETQY,TRBV7-2
SVGGRGTDTQY,TRBV29-1
ATQLATRTGELF,TRBV15
AWATGRNSPLH,TRBV30
SVEMASVLFRDTQY,TRBV29-1
SVLGGNEQF,TRBV29-1
SVDTQGTNTEAF,TRBV29-1
ATSRGEPGNTIY,TRBV15
ASSQPPGQKNIQY,TRBV4-3
AWSVQGGGQPQH,TRBV30
SVLDRAYEQY,TRBV29-1
ASSWGQGYEQF,TRBV6-5
ASSPMNGFGANVLT,TRBV25-1
ASSLPQGARTDTQY,TRBV5-4
SVGGTRGAYEQY,TRBV29-1
ASSPQETQY,TRBV28
ASSRTSGTYTDTQY,TRBV13
AWSVPQGYPYNEQF,TRBV30
AWSVVTEAF,TRBV30
SAVTSGVTDEQY,TRBV29-1
ASSPQGNTEAF,TRBV18
AWSVQREQY,TRBV30
ASSLRTSRPQY,TRBV11-2
ASSFPPWAGQNTGELF,TRBV7-9
ACGLDHQY,TRBV30
ASSLDSSGLDTQY,TRBV11-3
AWTYSSGSWETQY,TRBV30
ASSATGAHEQY,TRBV25-1
ASSLLDRVTEAF,TRBV13
ASSFPGGSLNTEAF,TRBV11-1
ASRRDRLGGYT,TRBV6-1
ASRQLAGVSDTQY,TRBV6-5
ASSAMDGETQY,TRBV9
ASSDLGSSYNEQF,TRBV25-1
AWSPEGGEAF,TRBV30
ASSLEGYGTSGNIQY,TRBV28
ASSIPGSDEQF,TRBV19
ASSVIRSDTQY,TRBV9
ASSRDRLPANEQF,TRBV4-1
ASTDKTSAASYEQY,TRBV7-9
ASSLGSGIQETQY,TRBV5-1
ASSPGLSGANVLT,TRBV14
ASSSMGLAENEQF,TRBV7-2
ASRGAGVSYNEQF,TRBV5-1
ASNGGRNNEQF,TRBV28
ASLVSNNEQF,TRBV21-1
AWRPTGTGAYEQY,TRBV30
ASSPRTGGNYGYT,TRBV7-2
AWSVGGLVQGKLF,TRBV30
ASLWREAPETQY,TRBV30
AWSGQGTEAF,TRBV30
ASSGNRANTGELF,TRBV7-9
AWSVHGWPEETQY,TRBV30